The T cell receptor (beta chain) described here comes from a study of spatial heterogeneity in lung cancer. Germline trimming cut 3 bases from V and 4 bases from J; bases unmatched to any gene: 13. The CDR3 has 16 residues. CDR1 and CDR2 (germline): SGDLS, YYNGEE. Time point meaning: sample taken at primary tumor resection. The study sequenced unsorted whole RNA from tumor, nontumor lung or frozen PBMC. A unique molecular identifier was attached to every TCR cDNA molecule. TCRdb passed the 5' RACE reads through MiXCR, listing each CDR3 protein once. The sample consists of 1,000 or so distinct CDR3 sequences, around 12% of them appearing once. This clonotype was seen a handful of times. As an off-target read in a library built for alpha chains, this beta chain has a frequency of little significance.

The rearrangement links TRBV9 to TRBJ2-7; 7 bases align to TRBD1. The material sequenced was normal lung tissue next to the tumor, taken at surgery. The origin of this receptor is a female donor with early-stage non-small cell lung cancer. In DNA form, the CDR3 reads TGTGCCAGCAGCGCAAGGACAGGCCAAGACCTTTACGAGCAGTACTTC. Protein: CASSARTGQDLYEQYF.